The source of this T cell receptor (beta chain) is a study of control samples from healthy donors and cancer patients. Only one count was recorded for this clone. Libraries were prepared by immunoSEQ multiplex PCR; TCRdb keeps only in-frame clonotypes and omits some of them. This table has 100,000 to 150,000 clones, approximately 90% appearing once. V gave up 2 bases and J gave up 2 bases, with 6 bases separating them. There are 13 residues in the CDR3. Germline lookup yields CDR1 MNHEY and CDR2 SMNVEV (reference sequence). The origin of this receptor is a man aged 18 to 29 in good health. The specimen sequenced was blood. The rearrangement links TRBV27 to TRBJ1-1, with no clear D. The CDR3 protein is CASSLGRNTEAFF. The DNA of the CDR3 is TGTGCCAGCAGTTTAGGACGAAACACTGAAGCTTTCTTT.